One sample yielded the 5 T cell receptor beta chains listed below, sequenced in a study of molecular identifiers for immune sequencing clone quantification. TCRdb re-called the PCR reads with MiXCR, one entry per CDR3 protein. The table records more than 85,000 distinct CDR3 sequences, around a third of them present only once. The sample consisted of naive CD8+ T cells from blood, with Jurkat cell RNA spiked in. As to subset: FACS-sorted CD8+CD4-CCR7+CD45RA+ naive T cells. The source is a human donor in good health. Some libraries in this study had Jurkat cell RNA spiked in.

This chain uses TRBV7-9 with TRBJ2-6, with TRBD2 matching over 11 bases. This CDR3 is 18 amino acids long. J gave up 0 bases and V 5 bases, and 6 bases lay outside the gene matches. CDR1 is SEHNR and CDR2 is FQNEAQ in the germline V gene (reference sequence). The CDR3 nucleotides are TGTGCCAGCAGCCTGACTAGCGGGGTACTCTCTGGGGCCAACGTCCTGACTTTC. Residues: CASSLTSGVLSGANVLTF.

The sample holds many counts of this clonotype. V usage is TRBV20-1 and J usage is TRBJ2-7; a possible D gene is TRBD1 (5 bases). V was cut by 6 bases and J by 7 bases, with 10 bases left in between. There are 10 residues in the CDR3. Germline V CDR1 and CDR2: DFQATT, SNEGSKA (reference sequence). CDR3 coding DNA: TGCAGTGCCTTACCAGGGGAGCAGTACTTC. Its protein product is CSALPGEQYF.

This clonotype was found many times. The chain employs TRBV11-2 and TRBJ2-2; 10 positions match TRBD1. The CDR3 is made up of 17 amino acids. In germline, CDR1 is SGHAT, CDR2 FQNNGV. The ends lost 1 base at V and 5 bases at J; junction bases unmatched: 7. CDR3 sequence (DNA): TGTGCCAGCAGCTTAGCCCGGGGACAGGGGTCAACCGGGGAGCTGTTTTTT. It translates to CASSLARGQGSTGELFF.

The chain uses TRBV11-1 and TRBJ2-1, with 9 bases matching TRBD2. Germline V gene data show CDR1 as SGHAT and CDR2 as FQDESV (reference sequence). The CDR3 has 18 residues. The V and J ends lost 7 bases and 0 bases, in that order; junction bases with no gene match: 13. The CDR3 is CASTGLGLSGSSYNEQFF. The CDR3 nucleotides read TGTGCCAGCACAGGACTGGGCCTTAGCGGGAGCTCCTACAATGAGCAGTTCTTC.

This clonotype was counted many times. This chain links TRBV7-2 with TRBJ2-7; no firm D call. The CDR3 runs to 16 residues. Per germline, CDR1 SGHTA and CDR2 FQGNSA. Trimming took 1 base from V and 3 from J, leaving 16 bases between them. The CDR3 region is CASSLEGRRLRYEQYF. CDR3 nucleotide sequence: TGTGCCAGCAGCTTAGAGGGCAGGCGATTACGCTACGAGCAGTACTTC.